The 23 T cell receptor beta chains below all came from one sample that was sequenced in a study of blood T cells in healthy people across ages. Next came a second PCR, run for about 6 to 12 cycles, which used a sample-barcoded 5' primer along with a J-beta primer mix. Each CDR3 protein is one row after TCRdb ran MiXCR on the 5' RACE reads. The table has about 680,000 distinct CDR3 sequences, over 45% seen once. What was sequenced was blood. Receptor source: a woman in her sixties or seventies in good health.

The chain is built from TRBV5-1 and TRBJ2-1; 11 positions match TRBD1. Germline CDR1 and CDR2: SGHRS and YFSETQ. This CDR3 is 17 amino acids long. Trimming cost V 4 bases and J 3 bases; bases outside gene matches: 9. CDR3 coding DNA: TGCGCCAGCAGCATAAGCCCCGGGACAGGGGGCTACAATGAGCAGTTCTTC. Its translation is CASSISPGTGGYNEQFF.

The genes are TRBV30 and TRBJ2-5, with D possibly being TRBD1 or TRBD2 (7 bases each). V shed 0 bases and J shed 9 bases, with 17 bases lying between them. The length of the CDR3 is 14 residues. Germline V gene data show CDR1 as GTSNPN and CDR2 as SVGIG (reference sequence). The CDR3 sequence: CAWSVEQGGMSQYF. The CDR3 nucleotides read TGTGCCTGGAGTGTGGAGCAGGGGGGGATGTCCCAGTACTTC.

This clonotype was detected once. At one boundary the junction diverges from the germline segment, which might be a read error. The chain is built from TRBV7-2 and TRBJ2-7; 7 bases map to TRBD1. The CDR3 runs to 15 residues. Germline lookup yields CDR1 SGHTA and CDR2 FQGNSA. The CDR3 coding sequence is TGTGCCTGCAGCTTGACAGGGTTCCCTCCCTACGAGCAGTACTTC. Translating gives CACSLTGFPPYEQYF.

This clonotype came up a few times. Here the CDR3 reads CASLKNYEQYF. The CDR3 coding sequence is TGTGCCAGCCTTAAAAACTACGAGCAGTACTTC. The V call is TRBV28, the J call TRBJ2-5; D is unresolved. The J call may be wrong; the DNA end is better matched by TRBJ2-7. This CDR3 region has 11 residues. The germline V gene encodes CDR1 MDHEN and CDR2 SYDVKM.

This rearrangement joins TRBV20-1 to TRBJ2-7; TRBD2 matches at 11 bases. The CDR3 covers 15 residues. J was trimmed by 4 bases and V by 0 bases; bases with no gene match: 5. Germline V gene lookup returns CDR1 DFQATT and CDR2 SNEGSKA (reference sequence). This CDR3 is CSARDVAGGVYEQYF. In nucleotides, the CDR3 is TGCAGTGCTAGAGACGTAGCGGGAGGGGTTTACGAGCAGTACTTC.

As to this clonotype: An end of the junction does not agree with germline; a read error may underlie this. CDR3 in amino acids: CASSLAGNSEAFF. The CDR3 region has the DNA TGCGCCAGCAGCTTGGCCGGGAACTCTGAGGCTTTCTTT. The chain carries TRBV5-1 and TRBJ1-1, with no clear D. Germline loops: CDR1 SGHRS, CDR2 YFSETQ. The CDR3 contains 13 residues.

In regard to this clonotype: A read error is possible here, since a much larger clone lies one base away. The J gene is TRBJ2-2, the V gene TRBV7-6; no reliable D call. Germline V CDR1 and CDR2: SGHVS, FNYEAQ. The CDR3 has 14 residues. V was clipped by 7 bases and J by 0 bases, with 9 bases between them. The CDR3 DNA reads as TGTGCCAGCAAGTCCAGAGCGAACACCGGGGAGCTGTTTTTT. This gives the protein CASKSRANTGELFF.

The chain has TRBV20-1 and TRBJ1-2; TRBD1 is a possible D gene (5 bases). Trimming removed 4 bases at V and 3 bases at J, with 15 bases between. This CDR3 has 14 amino acids. CDR1 is DFQATT and CDR2 is SNEGSKA in the germline V gene (reference sequence). The CDR3 DNA is TGCAGTGCTATCCCTGGGACGGGCGACTATGGCTACACCTTC. It specifies CSAIPGTGDYGYTF.

As DNA, the CDR3 is TGTGCCAGCAGCCCGGAGGGCAGGGGAAGCACAGATACGCAGTATTTT. Translated: CASSPEGRGSTDTQYF. The rearrangement joins TRBV6-2 or TRBV6-3 to TRBJ2-3; D is possibly TRBD1 or TRBD2 (6 bases each). Germline V CDR1 and CDR2: MNHEY, SVGEGT. This CDR3 is 16 amino acids long. V shed 6 bases and J shed 0 bases, with 16 bases lying between them.

The V call is TRBV25-1, the J call TRBJ1-4; TRBD1 aligns across 7 bases. The CDR3 is made up of 15 amino acids. Germline CDR1 reads MGHDK; CDR2 reads SYGVNS. V was pared by 5 bases and J by 8 bases, with 11 bases of the junction left unmatched. CDR3 DNA: TGTGCCAGCAGTAGATTGGGACAGAAAGTAGAAAAACTGTTTTTT. It yields the protein CASSRLGQKVEKLFF.

In this sample, this clonotype turned up a few times. The CDR3 is CSDRREDTQYF. For the CDR3, the DNA is TGCAGCGATCGGAGGGAAGATACGCAGTATTTT. The chain carries TRBV29-1 and TRBJ2-3; TRBD2 is a possible D gene (6 bases). This CDR3 spans 11 amino acids. The V end was cut by 7 bases, the J end by 5 bases, with 10 bases between. CDR1 SQVTM and CDR2 ANQGSEA come from the germline V gene.

Regarding this clonotype: A read error may produce the germline difference seen at one junction end. V and J are TRBV12-3 or TRBV12-4 and TRBJ2-7; 9 bases are shared with TRBD1. This CDR3 spans 16 amino acids. CDR3 loop: CTSNIESGTGLREQYF. DNA for the CDR3: TGTACCAGCAACATAGAGTCCGGGACAGGGCTACGGGAGCAGTACTTC.

This chain links TRBV5-1 with TRBJ2-5; 9 bases are shared with TRBD1. This CDR3 comprises 16 residues. Germline V lookup: CDR1 SGHRS, CDR2 YFSETQ. The V and J ends lost 4 bases and 2 bases, in that order; junction bases with no gene match: 9. In DNA, the CDR3 is TGCGCCAGCAGCGTCGGGACAGGGAGGGGGCAAGAGACCCAGTACTTC. Encoded protein: CASSVGTGRGQETQYF.

The chain couples TRBV7-2 to TRBJ1-2; D gene ambiguous. The V end was cut by 5 bases, the J end by 7 bases, with 14 bases between. Germline V gives CDR1 SGHTA, CDR2 FQGNSA. The CDR3 extends over 13 amino acids. CDR3 sequence (DNA): TGTGCCAGCAGCCAAAGCGGGCCTGGTGGCTACACCTTC. Translation: CASSQSGPGGYTF. Full variable domain (missing parts from reference TRBV7-2 and TRBJ1-2): GAGVSQSPSNKVTEKGKDVELRCDPISGHTALYWYRQSLGQGLEFLIYFQGNSAPDKSGLPSDRFSAERTGGSVSTLTIQRTQQEDSAVYLCASSQSGPGGYTFGSGTRLTVV.

J is TRBJ1-4 and V is TRBV11-2; no clear D. V lost 1 base and J lost 8, with 11 bases in between. CDR3 size: 14 residues. CDR1 and CDR2 (germline): SGHAT, FQNNGV. The CDR3 spells CASSLVGRKEKLFF. CDR3 DNA sequence: TGTGCCAGCAGCTTAGTTGGCAGAAAAGAAAAACTGTTTTTT.

As regards this clonotype: Since a much larger clone is just one base distant, this may be a read error. The V gene is TRBV9, the J gene TRBJ2-5; the D gene is possibly TRBD2 (5 bases). The CDR3 has 14 amino acids. CDR1 is SGDLS, CDR2 YYNGEE, per germline. CDR3 residues: CTSSGDLYQETQYF. CDR3 nucleotide sequence: TGTACCAGCAGCGGAGATTTGTACCAAGAGACCCAGTACTTC. Filled out from reference TRBV9 and TRBJ2-5, the complete variable domain reads DSGVTQTPKHLITATGQRVTLRCSPRSGDLSVYWYQQSLDQGLQFLIQYYNGEERAKGNILERFSAQQFPDLHSELNLSSLELGDSALYFCTSSGDLYQETQYFGPGTRLLVL.

This sequence joins TRBV7-2 and TRBJ2-7, with TRBD2 matching 8 bases. There are 15 residues in the CDR3. V lost 1 base and J lost 3; bases outside the gene matches: 5. In germline, CDR1 is SGHTA, CDR2 FQGNSA. The CDR3 DNA follows: TGTGCCAGCAGCTTAGATCGGGGGGGCCTCTACGAGCAGTACTTC. This codes for CASSLDRGGLYEQYF.

The chain joins TRBV20-1 to TRBJ2-2, with D possibly TRBD1 on 6 matching bases. This CDR3 region has 13 residues. The germline V gene has CDR1 DFQATT and CDR2 SNEGSKA (reference sequence). V was clipped by 0 bases and J by 7 bases, with 9 bases between them. For the CDR3, the DNA is TGCAGTGCTAGAGAGGGGGCGGGCGGGGAGCTGTTTTTT. It codes for CSAREGAGGELFF.

J is TRBJ2-1 and V is TRBV9; 9 bases are a match to TRBD2. V lost 6 bases, J lost 8 bases, and 15 bases stayed unmatched. In germline, CDR1 is SGDLS, CDR2 YYNGEE. CDR3 size: 16 residues. The CDR3 protein is CASTPAGRAGGYEQFF. CDR3 DNA sequence: TGTGCCAGCACCCCTGCCGGCCGAGCGGGAGGTTATGAGCAGTTCTTC.

The chain uses TRBV20-1 and TRBJ1-2; D possibly corresponds to TRBD1 (6 bases). This CDR3 comprises 14 residues. Germline values: CDR1 DFQATT, CDR2 SNEGSKA (reference sequence). V was shortened by 6 bases and J by 0 bases, with 14 bases between the two germline ends. CDR3 protein: CSAEDRIPNYGYTF. CDR3 DNA sequence: TGCAGTGCCGAAGACAGGATCCCTAACTATGGCTACACCTTC.

This clonotype has a count of ten or more. J is TRBJ2-5 and V is TRBV28, with D maybe TRBD1 (6 bases). This CDR3 is built from 15 residues. The ends were cut back, 5 bases at V and 7 bases at J, with 20 bases in the middle. The germline V gene encodes CDR1 MDHEN and CDR2 SYDVKM. CDR3 DNA sequence: TGTGCCAGCAGTGGGGACACGGCCCCCGGTGGGACCCAGTACTTC. This codes for CASSGDTAPGGTQYF.

This chain connects TRBV7-9 to TRBJ2-1; TRBD2 agrees at 11 bases. Germline loops: CDR1 SEHNR, CDR2 FQNEAQ (reference sequence). The V and J ends lost 3 bases and 13 bases, in that order; junction bases with no gene match: 14. The CDR3 covers 16 residues. The CDR3 protein is CASSLGTSGRGETQFF. In nucleotides, the CDR3 is TGTGCCAGCAGCTTGGGTACTAGCGGGAGAGGGGAGACCCAGTTCTTC.

The table lists this clonotype with many counts. The chain recombines TRBV7-2 with TRBJ2-1; 10 bases agree with TRBD2. J was trimmed by 9 bases and V by 1 base; bases with no gene match: 3. This CDR3 is built from 14 residues. Germline CDR1 reads SGHTA; CDR2 reads FQGNSA. The CDR3 nucleotides are TGTGCCAGCAGCTTAGTAGCGGGAGGTAGTGAGCAGTTCTTC. This encodes CASSLVAGGSEQFF.